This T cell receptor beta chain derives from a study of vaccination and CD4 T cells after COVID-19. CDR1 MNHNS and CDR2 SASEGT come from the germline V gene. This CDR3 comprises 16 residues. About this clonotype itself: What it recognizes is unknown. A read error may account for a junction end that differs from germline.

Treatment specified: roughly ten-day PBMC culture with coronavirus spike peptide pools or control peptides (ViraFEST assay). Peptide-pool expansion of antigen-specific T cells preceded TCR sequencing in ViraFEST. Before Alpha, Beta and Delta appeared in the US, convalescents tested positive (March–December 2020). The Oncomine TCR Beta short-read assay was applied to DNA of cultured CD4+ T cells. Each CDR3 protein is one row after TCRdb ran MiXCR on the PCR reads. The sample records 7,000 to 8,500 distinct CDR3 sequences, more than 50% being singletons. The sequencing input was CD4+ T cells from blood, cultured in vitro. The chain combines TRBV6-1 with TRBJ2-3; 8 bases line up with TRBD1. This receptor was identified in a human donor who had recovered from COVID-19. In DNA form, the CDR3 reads TGTGCCAGCAGTGTGACAGGGGCCCTGAGCACAAATACGCAGTATTTT. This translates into CASSVTGALSTNTQYF.